These T cell receptor beta chains were read from a single sample in a study of human thymus T cells. Assay: immunoSEQ multiplex PCR; the TCRdb copy retains only in-frame clones and omits some. The sample includes tens of thousands of clones, roughly 94% of them seen just once. The material sequenced was thymus tissue. The receptors were gathered from a girl under three years old with a congenital heart defect but otherwise immunologically healthy. Both conserved end residues are part of each CDR3. A D gene is named only where the DNA matches it firmly. Size is stated for part of the rows, as once, few or many counts, or as a class when the clone is expanded.

V	D	size	J	DNA	CDR3
TRBV25-1	NA	NA	TRBJ1-2	TGTGCCAGCAGTGAAACAGGAGGGGCTTGGGGCTACACCTTC	CASSETGGAWGYTF
TRBV19	NA	NA	TRBJ2-1	TGTGCCAGTAGCTACACCGGGACTGGTACATACAATGAGCAGTTCTTC	CASSYTGTGTYNEQFF
TRBV27	TRBD2	NA	TRBJ2-1	TGTGCCAGCAGTCCGGGACTAGCGGGAGGGCGAGATGAGCAGTTCTTC	CASSPGLAGGRDEQFF
TRBV27	NA	NA	TRBJ1-2	TGTGCCAGCACCTCAAGTCGGGTCTATGGCTACACCTTC	CASTSSRVYGYTF
TRBV19	NA	NA	TRBJ2-1	TGTGCCAGTAGTATCCGGACTAGGGGGTGGAATGAGCAGTTCTTC	CASSIRTRGWNEQFF
TRBV6-5	NA	once	TRBJ2-2	TGTGCCAGCAGTCATTCCCCCGGCACCGGGGAGCTGTTTTTT	CASSHSPGTGELFF
TRBV4-1	NA	NA	TRBJ2-7	TGCGCCAGCAGCCAGCTTAGCGAGAGTTCCTACGAGCAGTACTTC	CASSQLSESSYEQYF
TRBV7-9	NA	NA	TRBJ2-2	TGTGCCAGCAGCTTTTCCGGGGGGCTGGACGGGGAGCTGTTTTTT	CASSFSGGLDGELFF
TRBV29-1	TRBD2	NA	TRBJ2-5	TGCAGCGTTGAAAGAGCGGGAAGCCAAGAGACCCAGTACTTC	CSVERAGSQETQYF
TRBV14	NA	NA	TRBJ2-7	TGTGCCAGCAGCCAAGAGCAAGGGAGAGCGGCCGAGCAGTACTTC	CASSQEQGRAAEQYF
TRBV14	TRBD2	NA	TRBJ2-5	TGTGCCAGCAGCCAACCCCCAGGTCTAGCGGCTAAAGAGACCCAGTACTTC	CASSQPPGLAAKETQYF
TRBV20-1	TRBD1	NA	TRBJ2-7	TGCAGTGCTAGAGGGGACAGATTGGAGTACTTC	CSARGDRLEYF
TRBV2	TRBD1	NA	TRBJ1-2	TGTGCCAGCAGCGGGGACAGCTACTATGGCTACACCTTC	CASSGDSYYGYTF
TRBV11-2	NA	NA	TRBJ1-1	TGTGCCAGCAGCTTAGTTGGGGGGGCACAGAACACTGAAGCTTTCTTT	CASSLVGGAQNTEAFF
TRBV5-1	NA	NA	TRBJ1-1	TGCGCCAGCAGCTCCCCCCGGGGACGACGGGTCACTGAAGCTTTCTTT	CASSSPRGRRVTEAFF
TRBV2	TRBD2	once	TRBJ2-3	TGTGCCAGCAGTCAATTGGGACTAGCGGGACCAAGCACAGATACGCAGTATTTT	CASSQLGLAGPSTDTQYF
TRBV12-5	NA	NA	TRBJ2-1	TGTGCTAGTGGTTTGAGTGAGCAGTTCTTC	CASGLSEQFF
TRBV6-1	TRBD1	NA	TRBJ1-2	TGTGCCAGCAGTGCCCCGGAGGGACAGCGTGGCTACACCTTC	CASSAPEGQRGYTF
TRBV7-9	NA	NA	TRBJ2-5	TGTGCCAGCAGCTCAGACCAAGAGACCCAGTACTTC	CASSSDQETQYF
TRBV4-2	NA	NA	TRBJ2-5	TGTGCCAGCAGCCAAGATACCGGCAGAGAGACCCAGTACTTC	CASSQDTGRETQYF
TRBV28	NA	NA	TRBJ2-1	TGTGCCAGCAATCCCGAAACAGGGGCGGGGAAAAATGAGCAGTTCTTC	CASNPETGAGKNEQFF
TRBV9	NA	NA	TRBJ2-1	TGTGCCAGCAGCGTCGGCGGGGAGCCCTACAATGAGCAGTTCTTC	CASSVGGEPYNEQFF
TRBV6-1	NA	NA	TRBJ1-5	TGTGCCAGCACGGAGGCCAGCGATAGCAATCAGCCCCAGCATTTT	CASTEASDSNQPQHF
TRBV4-1	NA	NA	TRBJ1-2	TGCGCCAGCAGCCAAGAAACGGGAGCGGGCGGCTACACCTTC	CASSQETGAGGYTF
TRBV28	NA	NA	TRBJ1-1	TGTGCCAGCAGTTTTAGTCAGGGACTGAACACTGAAGCTTTCTTT	CASSFSQGLNTEAFF
TRBV13	TRBD2	NA	TRBJ2-3	TGTGCCAGCAGCCCCGGGACTAGGGGGAATCGGGGGCACACAGATACGCAGTATTTT	CASSPGTRGNRGHTDTQYF
TRBV9	NA	NA	TRBJ1-2	TGTGCCAGCAGCGTCGTTACCCCCAACGGGGTCGGGGTGCATGGCTACACCTTC	CASSVVTPNGVGVHGYTF
TRBV9	NA	NA	TRBJ1-1	TGTGCCAGCAGCGTAGTACCGAACACTGAAGCTTTCTTT	CASSVVPNTEAFF
TRBV19	NA	once	TRBJ2-1	TGTGCCAGTAGTATATCGGACTTGGGTGAGCAGTTCTTC	CASSISDLGEQFF
TRBV20-1	NA	NA	TRBJ2-1	TGCAGAGCGGGCCGCTACAATGAGCAGTTCTTC	CRAGRYNEQFF
TRBV15	NA	NA	TRBJ2-2	TGTGCCACCAGCGACTCCTCTCGTCTAGCGTTATCCACCGGGGAGCTGTTTTTT	CATSDSSRLALSTGELFF
TRBV5-1	TRBD1	NA	TRBJ1-5	TGCGCCAGCAGCTTGTCCGGGACAGGGGGACAGCCCCAGCATTTT	CASSLSGTGGQPQHF
TRBV6-1	NA	NA	TRBJ1-4	TGTGCCAGCAGTGGCGACAGAAATGAAAAACTGTTTTTT	CASSGDRNEKLFF
TRBV5-4	NA	NA	TRBJ1-3	TGTGCCAGCAGATCGACTGAGAGCTCTGGAAACACCATATATTTT	CASRSTESSGNTIYF
TRBV19	NA	NA	TRBJ1-1	TGTGCCAGTAGTAGGCACCGGGAGGACACTGAAGCTTTCTTT	CASSRHREDTEAFF
TRBV5-5	NA	NA	TRBJ1-2	TGTGCCAGCAGCTTTACTGAGCCTTATGGCTACACCTTC	CASSFTEPYGYTF
TRBV10-3	TRBD1	NA	TRBJ2-7	TGTGCCATCAGTGATTACGGACAGGCGAGGGCCTACGAGCAGTACTTC	CAISDYGQARAYEQYF
TRBV19	TRBD1	NA	TRBJ1-1	TGTGCCAGTAGTGGGACAGAGGATAACACTGAAGCTTTCTTT	CASSGTEDNTEAFF
TRBV9	NA	NA	TRBJ2-1	TGTGCCAGCAGCCGGGGGTCCTACAATGAGCAGTTCTTC	CASSRGSYNEQFF
TRBV5-1	TRBD1	NA	TRBJ1-4	TGCGCCAGCAGCCAGGGACAGGGGAATGAAAAACTGTTTTTT	CASSQGQGNEKLFF
TRBV27	NA	NA	TRBJ2-1	TGTGCCAGCAGTTCACGGACAGTAGGAAGGGAGCAGTTCTTC	CASSSRTVGREQFF
TRBV27	TRBD1	NA	TRBJ1-5	TGTGCCAGCAGGAAAGACAGGGGCAATCAGCCCCAGCATTTT	CASRKDRGNQPQHF
TRBV29-1	NA	NA	TRBJ2-1	TGCAGCGTTGAAGGGGCGGTTCGGGGATGTGAGCAGTTCTTC	CSVEGAVRGCEQFF
TRBV30	TRBD2	NA	TRBJ2-7	TGTGCCTGGAGGAGAGGTCTAGCGGACCGCTACGAGCAGTACTTC	CAWRRGLADRYEQYF
TRBV30	NA	NA	TRBJ1-2	TGTGCCTGGAGTGTTGAAACCCGAGCGTATGGCTACACCTTC	CAWSVETRAYGYTF
TRBV7-2	TRBD2	NA	TRBJ2-3	TGTGCCAGCAGCTCCAATTGGGACATGACTAGCGCTCGGGTAGATACGCAGTATTTT	CASSSNWDMTSARVDTQYF